This passage covers 16 T cell receptor beta chains from one sample sequenced in a study of cytomegalovirus exposure and HLA in healthy donors. Sequencing was performed with immunoSEQ multiplex PCR; in TCRdb, only in-frame clones are kept and a portion is missing. Altogether about 170,000 clones are present, approximately 86% being singletons, with the ten largest covering roughly 2.7%. Sequencing was performed on PBMCs. The receptors here all came from a man younger than 35 in good health and CMV-seropositive.

The DNA of the CDR3 is TGTGCCAGCAGCTTTACAGGGGAGGAGCTGTTTTTT. Protein product: CASSFTGEELFF. The chain couples TRBV5-4 to TRBJ2-2; the match to TRBD1 covers 7 bases. The germline V gene has CDR1 SGHNT and CDR2 YYREEE (reference sequence). With 2 bases clipped from V and 10 bases from J, the junction kept 2 bases outside the gene matches. There are 12 residues in the CDR3.

The chain carries TRBV5-1 and TRBJ2-1; 8 bases match TRBD1. CDR1 is SGHRS, CDR2 YFSETQ, per germline. Trimming took 4 bases from V and 2 from J; bases not matched to a gene: 5. The CDR3 is 15 amino acids. The CDR3 reads CASSPGDRTYNEQFF. In nucleotides, the CDR3 is TGCGCCAGCAGCCCGGGGGACAGGACCTACAATGAGCAGTTCTTC. Supplemented by reference TRBV5-1 and TRBJ2-1, the full variable domain reads KAGVTQTPRYLIKTRGQQVTLSCSPISGHRSVSWYQQTPGQGLQFLFEYFSETQRNKGNFPGRFSGRQFSNSRSEMNVSTLELGDSALYLCASSPGDRTYNEQFFGPGTRLTVL.

This clone was counted only a few times. This sequence joins TRBV7-9 and TRBJ1-2; D is uncertain. This CDR3 is 14 amino acids long. The V end was cut by 3 bases, the J end by 0 bases, with 8 bases between. Germline CDR1 SEHNR, CDR2 FQNEAQ (reference sequence). Written as DNA, the CDR3 is TGTGCCAGCAGCTTCTCGTCCCCTAACTATGGCTACACCTTC. This sequence encodes CASSFSSPNYGYTF.

The chain recombines TRBV5-4 with TRBJ1-2, with D perhaps TRBD1 (5 bases). Deletions cut 1 base from V and 0 bases from J, with 13 bases between. Germline loops: CDR1 SGHNT, CDR2 YYREEE (reference sequence). The CDR3 consists of 16 residues. CDR3 amino acids: CASSLRSTEANYGYTF. The CDR3 nucleotides read TGTGCCAGCAGCTTGCGCTCGACAGAAGCTAACTATGGCTACACCTTC.

The chain is built from TRBV10-3 and TRBJ1-1; possible D gene TRBD1, 5 bases. Germline V gene lookup returns CDR1 ENHRY and CDR2 SYGVKD. V was cut by 5 bases and J by 8 bases, with 12 bases left in between. The CDR3 is made up of 12 amino acids. The chain's CDR3 is CAISPDSREAFF. The CDR3, as DNA: TGTGCCATCAGTCCAGACAGCCGGGAAGCTTTCTTT.

This rearrangement joins TRBV2 to TRBJ1-5, with D perhaps matching TRBD1 (5 bases). The V end lost 8 bases, the J end lost 4 bases, and 9 bases lay between the germline ends. CDR1 is SNHLY and CDR2 is FYNNEI in the germline V gene. The CDR3 is 12 residues long. The CDR3 sequence: CASAEGNQPQHF. Here the CDR3 DNA reads TGTGCCAGCGCGGAGGGGAATCAGCCCCAGCATTTT.

The V and J genes are TRBV27 and TRBJ2-2, with 7 nucleotides matching TRBD2. This CDR3 is built from 15 residues. V lost 2 bases to trimming and J lost 2 bases; unmatched junction nucleotides: 2. Germline V gene data show CDR1 as MNHEY and CDR2 as SMNVEV (reference sequence). CDR3 sequence reads: CASSLGGRNTGELFF. CDR3 nucleotide sequence: TGTGCCAGCAGTTTAGGCGGGAGAAACACCGGGGAGCTGTTTTTT.

V usage is TRBV6-1 and J usage is TRBJ2-1; 8 bases agree with TRBD2. The CDR3 has 15 amino acids. Germline lookup yields CDR1 MNHNS and CDR2 SASEGT. V was clipped by 6 bases and J by 7 bases; unmatched bases: 11. CDR3 in DNA: TGTGCCAGCAGGGGCTCCGGGACTAGAATAAATGAGCAGTTCTTC. Translated, it gives CASRGSGTRINEQFF.

The chain has TRBV5-1 and TRBJ2-1, with D uncertain. Germline CDR1 and CDR2: SGHRS and YFSETQ. CDR3 length: 14 residues. The V end lost 0 bases, the J end lost 9 bases, and 13 bases lay between the germline ends. CDR3 sequence (DNA): TGCGCCAGCAGCTTGGTTCCGTCTCACGGTGAGCAGTTCTTC. Protein product: CASSLVPSHGEQFF.

This clone was seen a few times. The chain is built from TRBV7-3 and TRBJ2-3, with 14 bases matching TRBD2. Germline V gene data show CDR1 as SGHTA and CDR2 as FQGTGA. V gave up 4 bases and J gave up 9 bases; unmatched junction bases: 6. CDR3 length: 15 residues. The DNA of the CDR3 is TGTGCCAGCAGCTCCCAGACTAGCGGGAGGGGGACGCAGTATTTT. Amino acids: CASSSQTSGRGTQYF. The full variable domain, with the rest looked up from reference TRBV7-3 and TRBJ2-3, is GAGVSQTPSNKVTEKGKYVELRCDPISGHTALYWYRQSLGQGPEFLIYFQGTGAADDSGLPNDRFFAVRPEGSVSTLKIQRTERGDSAVYLCASSSQTSGRGTQYFGPGTRLTVL.

This rearrangement joins TRBV7-9 to TRBJ1-2, with 8 bases aligning to TRBD1. The V segment lost 8 bases and the J segment 4 bases; nucleotides outside the gene matches: 6. In germline, CDR1 is SEHNR, CDR2 FQNEAQ (reference sequence). CDR3 length equals 13 residues. The CDR3 coding sequence is TGTGCCAGCCGTCCAGGGGGCTTCTATGGCTACACCTTC. The encoded protein is CASRPGGFYGYTF.

The chain combines TRBV7-9 with TRBJ2-1, with 12 bases fitting TRBD2. There are 19 residues in the CDR3. The V segment lost 4 bases and the J segment 4 bases; nucleotides outside the gene matches: 14. The germline V gene has CDR1 SEHNR and CDR2 FQNEAQ (reference sequence). The CDR3 DNA reads as TGTGCCAGCAGCTACGGCCCCCTCCCCGGGACTAGCGGGTACAATGAGCAGTTCTTC. Protein sequence: CASSYGPLPGTSGYNEQFF.

This clone is a singleton in its sample. This chain links TRBV16 with TRBJ2-2, with 8 bases identical to TRBD1. This CDR3 region has 15 residues. Germline CDR1 KGHSY, CDR2 FQNENV. V trimming: 6 bases; J trimming: 6 bases; junction bases outside the gene matches: 9. The CDR3 here is CASRPLQGDSGELFF. The CDR3 DNA sequence: TGTGCCAGCAGACCCCTACAGGGGGATTCCGGGGAGCTGTTTTTT.

The gene calls are TRBV5-5 and TRBJ1-3; D unresolved. Per the germline V gene, CDR1 is SGHKS and CDR2 is YYEKEE (reference sequence). Between the trimmed V and J ends, which lost 3 bases and 0 bases, there was a span of 10 bases. CDR3 length: 15 residues. The CDR3 nucleotides are TGTGCCAGCAGCTCAAGCGGCGTCTCTGGAAACACCATATATTTT. Translated: CASSSSGVSGNTIYF.

This chain connects TRBV28 to TRBJ2-1, with 11 positions matching TRBD2. The V gene end was trimmed by 4 bases and the J gene end by 4 bases; junction bases not matched to a gene: 6. Germline assignment: CDR1 MDHEN and CDR2 SYDVKM. This CDR3 spans 16 amino acids. CDR3 in amino acids: CASSSSGTSGYNEQFF. The CDR3 region has the DNA TGTGCCAGCAGTTCCTCAGGGACTAGCGGTTACAATGAGCAGTTCTTC.

CDR3 DNA sequence: TGTGCCAGCAGCTTGGACCTTAGCGGGAGCACAGATACGCAGTATTTT. This gives the protein CASSLDLSGSTDTQYF. The chain uses TRBV5-6 and TRBJ2-3, with TRBD2 matching 7 bases. V lost 0 bases to trimming and J lost 0 bases; unmatched junction nucleotides: 4. The CDR3 length is 16 residues. Germline assignment: CDR1 SGHDT and CDR2 YYEEEE.